This T cell receptor beta chain originates from a study of T cells in Graves' hyperthyroidism and ophthalmopathy. Study-wide points: Researchers found most expanded thyroid clonotypes above 0.001 in blood as well.

In making diagnoses, clinical symptoms, serum thyroxine and TRAb, thyroid ultrasound and orbital computed tomography were all used. This clonotype was recorded only once. Antigen unknown. CDR1 is DFQATT and CDR2 is SNEGSKA in the germline V gene (reference sequence). Trimming cost V 4 bases and J 5 bases; bases outside gene matches: 8. This CDR3 comprises 13 residues. TCR beta CDR3 regions were amplified from RNA. The HTBI primer set drove a first-round RT-PCR of the TCR CDR3. Using its own MiXCR run on the multiplex PCR reads, TCRdb lists one record per CDR3 protein. The table includes more than 300,000 distinct CDR3 sequences, about 14% detected once.

Material for sequencing was blood. The chain employs TRBV20-1 and TRBJ2-7; 7 bases map to TRBD1. The TCR comes from a woman aged 25 to 39 with Graves' ophthalmopathy. The CDR3 region has the DNA TGCAGTGCTACGACAGGGACCTTCCACGAGCAGTACTTC. Protein sequence: CSATTGTFHEQYF.